Each of the 20 T cell receptor beta chains below was sequenced from the same sample in a study of T cell clonality in common variable immunodeficiency. Sequenced by immunoSEQ multiplex PCR; TCRdb stores in-frame clones only, minus some. This sample comprises roughly 70,000 clones, none seen once only. Material: peripheral blood mononuclear cells. The receptor set was obtained from a person aged 18 to 75 in good health.

This clone was counted ten times or more. Read sequence stops 3 residues before the CDR3 end, and the germline J gene provides the missing end. This chain uses TRBV20-1 with TRBJ2-5; 10 nucleotides agree with TRBD1. The ends lost 0 bases at V and 5 bases at J; junction bases unmatched: 6. The germline CDR1 and CDR2 sequences are DFQATT and SNEGSKA (reference sequence). The CDR3 runs 15 residues. The part of the CDR3 DNA that was read is TGCAGTGCTAGAGATTCTGGACAGGGGGATGAGACC. Protein: CSARDSGQGDET. The CDR3, in full, reads CSARDSGQGDETQYF.

This clone was detected ten times or more. Sequencing ends 3 residues short of the CDR3 end; the germline J gene provides the rest. The chain recombines TRBV19 with TRBJ1-2; 7 bases align to TRBD1. Germline CDR1 is LNHDA and CDR2 is SQIVND (reference sequence). This CDR3 region has 14 residues. The V and J ends lost 5 bases and 4 bases, in that order; junction bases with no gene match: 7. This chain's CDR3 is CASSPRQGRYGYTF. CDR3 DNA (partial): TGTGCCAGTAGTCCTAGACAGGGACGCTATGGC.

There are many counts of this clone. The CDR3 DNA, read in part, is TGTGCCAGCAGCGTAGGGTCCAGCGATAGCACAGATACG. Translation gives CASSVGSSDSTDT. The whole CDR3 protein reads CASSVGSSDSTDTQYF. The chain is built from TRBV9 and TRBJ2-3, with D uncertain. The read gets to within 3 residues of the CDR3 end, and the germline J gene fills in the rest. Germline CDR1 SGDLS, CDR2 YYNGEE. This CDR3 has 16 amino acids. V was cut by 0 bases and J by 0 bases, with 11 bases left in between.

This clone appeared many times. This CDR3 reads CASSILQGSYNEQFF. Partial CDR3 DNA: TGTGCCAGTAGTATACTCCAGGGATCCTACAATGAG. The chain joins TRBV19 to TRBJ2-1; D may be TRBD1 (5 bases). The read ends 3 residues before the CDR3 terminus; that terminus is restored from the germline J gene. CDR3 size: 15 residues. V was cut by 2 bases and J by 1 base, with 9 bases left in between. Germline CDR1 and CDR2: LNHDA and SQIVND (reference sequence).

This clone was detected ten times or more. The CDR3 end lies 3 residues beyond the end of the read and is filled in from the germline J gene. The chain combines TRBV10-3 with TRBJ2-3, with TRBD2 matching over 9 bases. The CDR3 has 14 residues. V gave up 5 bases and J gave up 4 bases; unmatched junction bases: 4. CDR1 and CDR2 from the germline V gene are ENHRY and SYGVKD. CDR3 DNA, as far as it was read: TGTGCCATCAGTCGGACTAGCGCCTCAGATACG. The encoded protein is CAISRTSASDT. The whole CDR3 protein reads CAISRTSASDTQYF.

This clone was counted a few times. CDR3 sequence reads: CASSFDGGAYGYTF. The DNA read from the CDR3 is TGTGCCAGCAGCTTCGACGGGGGTGCCTATGGC. This chain connects TRBV11-2 to TRBJ1-2, with a weak D call TRBD1 (5 bases). The missing CDR3 end, 3 residues past where the read stops, is filled in from the germline J gene. The CDR3 sequence is 14 residues long. V dropped 3 bases and J dropped 4 bases, with 12 bases sitting between them. The germline gives CDR1 SGHAT, CDR2 FQNNGV.

At least ten counts were recorded for this clone. CDR3 sequence reads: CSARVQGIDQPQHF. The CDR3 DNA, read in part, is TGCAGTGCTAGAGTCCAGGGGATTGATCAGCCC. The rearrangement links TRBV20-1 to TRBJ1-5; a possible D gene is TRBD1 (6 bases). The CDR3 end is not reached by the read, which stops 3 residues before it; the germline J gene fills it in. This CDR3 region has 14 residues. Germline lookup yields CDR1 DFQATT and CDR2 SNEGSKA (reference sequence). With 1 base removed from V and 5 bases from J, the gap between germline ends came to 12 bases.

This clone was recorded many times. The CDR3 end falls 3 residues outside the read, so it is completed with the germline J gene. This sequence joins TRBV19 and TRBJ1-5; tentatively, D is TRBD1 (5 bases). The CDR3 is made up of 17 amino acids. Trimming removed 8 bases at V and 0 bases at J, with 20 bases between. Germline loops: CDR1 LNHDA, CDR2 SQIVND (reference sequence). The CDR3 bases that were read are TGTGCCAGTGGACGGGGACTTAAACTGGGTAGCAATCAGCCC. Amino acid sequence: CASGRGLKLGSNQP. The entire CDR3 is CASGRGLKLGSNQPQHF.

This clone was recorded many times. Read sequence stops 3 residues before the CDR3 end, and the germline J gene provides the missing end. The chain joins TRBV7-6 to TRBJ1-1; D is unclear. The germline V gene has CDR1 SGHVS and CDR2 FNYEAQ. This CDR3 region has 14 residues. Trimming cost V 3 bases and J 5 bases, with 13 bases left between them. CDR3 DNA (partial): TGTGCCAGCAGCTTCGGGGAAACGGGAACTGAA. Its translation: CASSFGETGTE. The full-length CDR3 reads as CASSFGETGTEAFF.

In this sample, this clone turned up many times. The missing CDR3 end, 3 residues past where the read stops, is filled in from the germline J gene. This chain links TRBV20-1 with TRBJ1-1; no clear D. Germline CDR1 DFQATT, CDR2 SNEGSKA (reference sequence). CDR3 length: 9 amino acids. CDR3 loop: CSARVEAFF. The covered CDR3 bases are TGCAGTGCTAGAGTAGAA.

This clone was seen repeatedly, ten times or more. The read ends 3 residues before the CDR3 terminus; that terminus is restored from the germline J gene. The chain joins TRBV7-6 to TRBJ2-7, with D maybe TRBD1 (6 bases). This CDR3 is 14 amino acids long. The V gene lost 5 bases and the J gene lost 1 base, with 12 bases spanning the gap. CDR1 is SGHVS and CDR2 is FNYEAQ in the germline V gene. CDR3 sequence reads: CASSIRDTSYEQYF. The CDR3 bases that were read are TGTGCCAGCAGCATCCGGGACACTTCCTACGAG.

Ten or more counts support this clone. CDR3 bases read: TGTGCCAGCAGCCTACTAAGCGGGGGGGCAAATGAG. This codes for CASSLLSGGANE. The whole CDR3 sequence is CASSLLSGGANEQFF. The chain links TRBV5-6 to TRBJ2-1; 10 positions agree with TRBD2. The CDR3 is cut off 3 residues early in the read; its end comes from the germline J gene. Germline V CDR1 and CDR2: SGHDT, YYEEEE. The CDR3 extends over 15 amino acids. The ends lost 4 bases at V and 7 bases at J; junction bases unmatched: 8.

In its sample, this clone was seen many times. The CDR3 is cut off 3 residues early in the read; its end comes from the germline J gene. The gene calls are TRBV28 and TRBJ2-5; D could derive from TRBD1 or TRBD2 (6 bases each). Germline V gene lookup returns CDR1 MDHEN and CDR2 SYDVKM. There are 15 residues in the CDR3. V shed 6 bases and J shed 2 bases, with 16 bases lying between them. CDR3 amino acids: CASSEAGEVQETQYF. The covered CDR3 bases are TGTGCCAGCAGCGAAGCAGGGGAGGTACAAGAGACC.

This clone has only a few counts. The read terminates 3 residues ahead of where the CDR3 ends, so the germline J gene completes it. The rearrangement joins TRBV5-1 to TRBJ2-7; 10 nucleotides line up with TRBD1. V trimming: 7 bases; J trimming: 4 bases; junction bases outside the gene matches: 8. Germline V gives CDR1 SGHRS, CDR2 YFSETQ. The CDR3 is 14 amino acids. The CDR3 sequence: CASFTGTGVYEQYF. Partial CDR3 DNA: TGCGCCAGCTTTACTGGGACAGGGGTATACGAG.

This clone was detected ten times or more. The read is 3 residues too short to cover the CDR3 end, so that end is filled in from the germline J gene. The chain joins TRBV5-1 to TRBJ2-4; maybe TRBD1 (5 bases). The CDR3 sequence is 13 residues long. The germline V gene has CDR1 SGHRS and CDR2 YFSETQ. Deletions cut 0 bases from V and 5 bases from J, with 6 bases between. CDR3 residues: CASSLVGENIQYF. The CDR3 DNA, read in part, is TGCGCCAGCAGCTTGGTAGGGGAAAACATT.

This clone came up many times. From the germline J gene comes the end of the CDR3, since the read stops 3 residues before it. The rearrangement uses TRBV7-2 and TRBJ2-5; D may be TRBD2 (5 bases). The CDR3 is 14 residues long. CDR1 SGHTA and CDR2 FQGNSA come from the germline V gene. V was shortened by 3 bases and J by 5 bases, with 13 bases between the two germline ends. This chain's CDR3 is CASSFRGGGETQYF. The covered CDR3 bases are TGTGCCAGCAGCTTTCGCGGAGGCGGGGAGACC.

This clone appeared many times. Read sequence stops 3 residues before the CDR3 end, and the germline J gene provides the missing end. V is TRBV30 and J is TRBJ2-3, with TRBD2 matching 8 bases. This CDR3 spans 15 amino acids. The germline V gene encodes CDR1 GTSNPN and CDR2 SVGIG (reference sequence). The V segment lost 2 bases and the J segment 0 bases; nucleotides outside the gene matches: 4. CDR3 bases read: TGTGCCTGGAGTCCCGGGACTAGGAGCACAGATACG. Protein: CAWSPGTRSTDT. The whole CDR3 protein is CAWSPGTRSTDTQYF.

In its sample, this clone was seen many times. The CDR3 end falls 3 residues outside the read, so it is completed with the germline J gene. V usage is TRBV20-1 and J usage is TRBJ2-1; D remains unclear. Germline-derived CDR1 and CDR2 are DFQATT and SNEGSKA (reference sequence). Trimming stripped 5 bases from V and 2 bases from J, with 10 bases between. The CDR3 length is 13 residues. The CDR3 sequence: CSARITAYNEQFF. The DNA read from the CDR3 is TGCAGTGCTCGGATTACAGCCTACAATGAG.

This clone was seen ten or more times. The read terminates 3 residues ahead of where the CDR3 ends, so the germline J gene completes it. The J gene is TRBJ2-1, the V gene TRBV6-1, with D maybe TRBD1 (6 bases). V lost 2 bases to trimming and J lost 3 bases, with 14 bases between them. This CDR3 contains 16 residues. Per the germline V gene, CDR1 is MNHNS and CDR2 is SASEGT. The DNA read from the CDR3 is TGTGCCAGCAGTGAACCCTGGACAGTCTACTACAATGAG. It translates to CASSEPWTVYYNE. The CDR3 in its entirety is CASSEPWTVYYNEQFF.

This clone was seen many times. The CDR3 extends 3 residues past the end of the read, so its final part is completed from the germline J gene. The V gene is TRBV30, the J gene TRBJ2-5; possibly TRBD2 for D (7 bases). This CDR3 spans 15 amino acids. Per germline, CDR1 GTSNPN and CDR2 SVGIG (reference sequence). The V gene lost 5 bases and the J gene lost 3 bases, with 19 bases spanning the gap. The part of the CDR3 DNA that was read is TGTGCCTGGGGGTCCTGGGGAGGGGGGGAAGAGACC. This gives the protein CAWGSWGGGEET. In full, the CDR3 is CAWGSWGGGEETQYF.